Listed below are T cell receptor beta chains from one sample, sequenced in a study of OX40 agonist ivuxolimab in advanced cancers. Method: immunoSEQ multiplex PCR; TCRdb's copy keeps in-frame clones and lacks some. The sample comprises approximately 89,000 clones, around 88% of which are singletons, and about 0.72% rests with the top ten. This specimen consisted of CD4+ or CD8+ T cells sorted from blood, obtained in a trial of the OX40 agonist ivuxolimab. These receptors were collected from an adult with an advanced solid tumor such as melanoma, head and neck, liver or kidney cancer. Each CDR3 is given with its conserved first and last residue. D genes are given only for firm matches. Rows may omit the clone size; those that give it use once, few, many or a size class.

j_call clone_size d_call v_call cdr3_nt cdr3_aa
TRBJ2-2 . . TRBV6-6 TGTGCCAGCAGTTTCGGACAGACCGGGGAGCTGTTTTTT CASSFGQTGELFF
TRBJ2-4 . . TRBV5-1 TGCGCCAGCAGCTTTGTGGGTGTAAACATTCAGTACTTC CASSFVGVNIQYF
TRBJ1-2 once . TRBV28 TGTGCCAGCATTCAATCTAAGGGGAAAACCTATGGCTACACCTTC CASIQSKGKTYGYTF
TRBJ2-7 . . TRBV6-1 TGTGCCAGCGGGAGTCAGGGGAGATCCTACGAGCAGTACTTC CASGSQGRSYEQYF
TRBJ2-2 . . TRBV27 TGTGCCAGCAACGAACAGGGAAGGACCGGGGAGCTGTTTTTT CASNEQGRTGELFF
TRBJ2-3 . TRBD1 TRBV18 TGTGCCAGCTCACCACGGGACAGGTACGACACAGATACGCAGTATTTT CASSPRDRYDTDTQYF
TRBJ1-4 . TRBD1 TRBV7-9 TGTGCCAGCAGAGCGTACAGGGGAGCGAGGGAAAAACTGTTTTTT CASRAYRGAREKLFF
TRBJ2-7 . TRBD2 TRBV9 TGTGCCAGGGGGGTAGGCGGGAGACCACCCAGGGCGAGTTACGAGCAGTACTTC CARGVGGRPPRASYEQYF
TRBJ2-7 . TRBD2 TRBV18 TGTGCCAGCTCACCCCCAGGTAGCGGGGCCTCCTACGAGCAGTACTTC CASSPPGSGASYEQYF
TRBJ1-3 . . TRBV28 TGTGCCAGCACATTCCAGGACGGGCGAAACACCATATATTTT CASTFQDGRNTIYF
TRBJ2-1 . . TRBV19 TGTGCCAGTAGTATCTCCTACAATGAGCAGTTCTTC CASSISYNEQFF
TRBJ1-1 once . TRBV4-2 TGTGCCAGCAGCCAAGGTACAGCCCGAGGCACTGAAGCTTTCTTT CASSQGTARGTEAFF
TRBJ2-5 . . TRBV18 TGTGCCAGCTCACCGACTCCGTACCAAGAGACCCAGTACTTC CASSPTPYQETQYF
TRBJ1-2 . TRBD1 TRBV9 TGTGCCAGCAGCGTCACAGGGGGAGGAAGCTATGGCTACACCTTC CASSVTGGGSYGYTF
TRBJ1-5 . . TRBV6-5 TGTGCCAGCTCCGTCTCCTCCAATCAGCCCCAGCATTTT CASSVSSNQPQHF
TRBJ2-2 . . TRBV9 TGTGCCAGCAGCGTAGACGGCAGTACTAACACCGGGGAGCTGTTTTTT CASSVDGSTNTGELFF
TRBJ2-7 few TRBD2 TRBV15 TGTGCCACCAGCAGAGCACTAGCGGGAGGCAGCTCCTACGAGCAGTACTTC CATSRALAGGSSYEQYF
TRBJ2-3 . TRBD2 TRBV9 TGTGCCAGCAGCGTAGTTGCGGGAGGTAGCACAGATACGCAGTATTTT CASSVVAGGSTDTQYF
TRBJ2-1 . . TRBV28 TGTGCCAGCGGTCCGGGAAACTACAATGAGCAGTTCTTC CASGPGNYNEQFF
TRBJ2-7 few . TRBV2 TGTGCCAGCAGCGCAACTAGCTACGAGCAGTACTTC CASSATSYEQYF
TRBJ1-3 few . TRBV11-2 TGTGCCAGCAGCTCGTCGCTTAACAGGGACTCTGGAAACACCATATATTTT CASSSSLNRDSGNTIYF
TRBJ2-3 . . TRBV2 TGTGCCAGCAGTCCGGGCATCTTGGTCACAGATACGCAGTATTTT CASSPGILVTDTQYF
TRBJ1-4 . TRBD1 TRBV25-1 TGTGCCAGCAGTCGCCTCCGCAGGGGGGATGAAAAACTGTTTTTT CASSRLRRGDEKLFF
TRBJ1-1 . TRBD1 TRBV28 TGTGCCAGCAGTGCACAGGGGACCACTGAAGCTTTCTTT CASSAQGTTEAFF
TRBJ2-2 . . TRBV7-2 TGTGCCAGCAGCGAAGTTCACGGACACTTTTTCACCGGGGAGCTGTTTTTT CASSEVHGHFFTGELFF
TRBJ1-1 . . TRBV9 TGTGCCAGCAGCAAACATTCAGGGAGTTTGGGTGAAGCTTTCTTT CASSKHSGSLGEAFF
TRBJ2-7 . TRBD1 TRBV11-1 TGTGCCAGCAGCCCCCAGGGGGACAGGTACTACGAGCAGTACTTC CASSPQGDRYYEQYF
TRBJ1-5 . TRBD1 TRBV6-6 TGTGCCAGCAGTAAAAACAGGGGTAGCAATCAGCCCCAGCATTTT CASSKNRGSNQPQHF
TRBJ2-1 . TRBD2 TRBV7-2 TGTGCCAGCAGACACCCGGGACTACAGAACAATGAGCAGTTCTTC CASRHPGLQNNEQFF
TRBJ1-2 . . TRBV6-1 TGTGCCAGCAGTGCAACGGGGAATGGAGGCTACACCTTC CASSATGNGGYTF
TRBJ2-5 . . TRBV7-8 TGTGCCAGCAGCTTCCGTGAGACCCAGTACTTC CASSFRETQYF
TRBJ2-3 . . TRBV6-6 TGTGCCAGCAGGAGGAACGAAATCACAGATACGCAGTATTTT CASRRNEITDTQYF
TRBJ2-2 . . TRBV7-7 TGTGCTAGCAGCCCCTCTCGAGCGTTACCCGGGGAGCTGTTTTTT CASSPSRALPGELFF
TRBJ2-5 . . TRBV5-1 TGCGCCAGCAGCTTGGCCCAGGAGACCCAGTACTTC CASSLAQETQYF
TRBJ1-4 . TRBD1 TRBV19 TGTGCCAGTAGCACCCCCCCCCGACAGGGTCAAGACCGAGGACTGTTTTTT CASSTPPRQGQDRGLFF
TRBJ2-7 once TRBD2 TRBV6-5 TGTGCCAGCAGTTACTCGGCGGGAGGGCCGTACGAGCAGTACTTC CASSYSAGGPYEQYF
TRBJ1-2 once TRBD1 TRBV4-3 TGCGCCAGCAGCCAAGTGGGACAGGGAAGCGGCTACACCTTC CASSQVGQGSGYTF
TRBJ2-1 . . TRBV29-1 TGCAGCGTCCTGAGCTCCTACAATGAGCAGTTCTTC CSVLSSYNEQFF
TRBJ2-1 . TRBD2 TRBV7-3 TGTGCCAGCAGCCCGTTCGGACTAGCGGAGCGGGGGTATGAGCAGTTCTTC CASSPFGLAERGYEQFF
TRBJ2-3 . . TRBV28 TGTGCCAGCAGTCCGCGAGATACGCAGTATTTT CASSPRDTQYF
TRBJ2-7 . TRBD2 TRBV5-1 TGCGCCAGCAGTCTAACGGGAGGGTCCATCGAGCAGTACTTC CASSLTGGSIEQYF
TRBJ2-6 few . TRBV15 TGTGCCACCAGCAGGAGATCTGGGGCCAACGTCCTGACTTTC CATSRRSGANVLTF
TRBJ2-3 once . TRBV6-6 TGTGCCAGCAGATGGGAGTCCCCAGATACGCAGTATTTT CASRWESPDTQYF
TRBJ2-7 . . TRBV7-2 TGTGCCAGCAGCTCTCCCGGGACTCCGAGGTACGAGCAGTACTTC CASSSPGTPRYEQYF
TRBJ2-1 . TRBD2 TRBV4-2 TGTGCCAGCAGCCAAGATACTAGCGGGAGGGTCAATGAGCAGTTCTTC CASSQDTSGRVNEQFF
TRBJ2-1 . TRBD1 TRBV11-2 TGTGCCAGCAGTCAGGACAGGGGGCCGTACGATGAGCAGTTCTTC CASSQDRGPYDEQFF
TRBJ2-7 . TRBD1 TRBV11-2 TGTGCCAGCAGCTTAATGGGACAGGGCTACGAGCAGTACTTC CASSLMGQGYEQYF